This T cell receptor beta chain was profiled in a study of blood T cells in healthy people across ages. Study-wide results and limits: Roughly linear declines in TCR beta diversity per million T cells occurred with age.

Turning to this clonotype: The antigen remains unidentified.

Germline lookup yields CDR1 SGHDT and CDR2 YYEEEE. V was cut by 2 bases and J by 3 bases, with 12 bases left in between. CDR3 length equals 15 residues. For the second PCR, which ran for about 6 to 11 cycles, a sample-barcoded 5' primer and a J-beta primer mix were used. A single record per CDR3 protein comes from TCRdb applying MiXCR to the 5' RACE reads. The sample includes hundreds of thousands of distinct CDR3 sequences, around two fifths of them seen just once. The source of this sequence is a man aged 60 to 75 in good health. This chain links TRBV5-6 with TRBJ1-5; perhaps TRBD1 as D (5 bases). Specimen: blood. CDR3 DNA sequence: TGTGCCAGCAGCTTCGGGGCCGGAAACAATCAGCCCCAGCATTTT. Encoded protein: CASSFGAGNNQPQHF.